This passage covers 15 T cell receptor beta chains from one sample sequenced in a study of T cells of healthy individuals. TCRdb processed the 5' RACE reads anew with MiXCR; each CDR3 protein has one entry. Of approximately 89,000 distinct CDR3 sequences detected, approximately 5.4% appear once; the ten largest clones hold roughly 7.6%. These receptors came from a female donor in good health.

There are a few counts of this clonotype. V usage is TRBV4-2 and J usage is TRBJ1-1; D is ambiguous. Germline CDR1 is LGHNA and CDR2 is YNFKEQ. V shed 0 bases and J shed 4 bases, with 6 bases lying between them. There are 13 residues in the CDR3. The DNA of the CDR3 is TGTGCCAGCAGCCAAGAAGGTCGCACTGAAGCTTTCTTT. It translates to CASSQEGRTEAFF.

This clonotype has just a few counts. This chain links TRBV20-1 with TRBJ1-5, with D maybe TRBD1 (5 bases). Germline CDR1 and CDR2: DFQATT and SNEGSKA (reference sequence). Trimming pared 5 bases from V and 0 bases from J, leaving 17 bases between. The CDR3 has 16 amino acids. The CDR3 nucleotides read TGCAGTGCTGCCCGTTCAGGGTCCTATAGCAATCAGCCCCAGCATTTT. This codes for CSAARSGSYSNQPQHF.

This clonotype was seen at least ten times. The CDR3 sequence is CASSLVDGAKNIQYF. CDR3 DNA: TGTGCCAGCAGCTTAGTCGACGGAGCCAAAAACATTCAGTACTTC. The chain links TRBV7-2 to TRBJ2-4; no reliable D call. This CDR3 is 15 amino acids long. Germline values: CDR1 SGHTA, CDR2 FQGNSA. With 1 base removed from V and 0 bases from J, the gap between germline ends came to 7 bases.

This clonotype was found many times. V usage is TRBV20-1 and J usage is TRBJ2-5; 12 nucleotides agree with TRBD1. CDR3 length: 15 amino acids. V shed 6 bases and J 5 bases; nucleotides not matched to a gene: 10. From germline, CDR1 is DFQATT and CDR2 SNEGSKA (reference sequence). The CDR3 DNA is TGCAGTGCAGCAGCCGGGACAGGGGGCCGGGAGACCCAGTACTTC. Its translation is CSAAAGTGGRETQYF.

The V call is TRBV29-1, the J call TRBJ2-5; 7 bases agree with TRBD1. CDR3 size: 11 residues. Germline assignment: CDR1 SQVTM and CDR2 ANQGSEA. With 6 bases clipped from V and 5 bases from J, the junction kept 3 bases outside the gene matches. CDR3 DNA sequence: TGCAGCGTCGACAGGGTTGAGACCCAGTACTTC. It is translated as CSVDRVETQYF.

This rearrangement joins TRBV7-2 to TRBJ2-5; no firm D call. With 5 bases removed from V and 2 bases from J, the gap between germline ends came to 15 bases. This CDR3 has 15 residues. The germline gives CDR1 SGHTA, CDR2 FQGNSA. The chain's CDR3 is CASSKQQLGQETQYF. The CDR3 DNA reads TGTGCCAGCAGCAAACAACAGCTTGGTCAAGAGACCCAGTACTTC.

The chain has TRBV12-3 or TRBV12-4 and TRBJ1-5; D gene uncertain. The CDR3 runs 12 residues. Trimming removed 5 bases from V and 9 bases from J, with 11 bases in between. The CDR3 reads CASSQDSRPQHF. For the CDR3, the DNA is TGTGCCAGCAGTCAGGACTCCAGGCCCCAGCATTTT.

This clonotype was picked up a small number of times. V and J are TRBV20-1 and TRBJ1-1; D is unclear. With 3 bases removed from V and 1 base from J, the gap between germline ends came to 6 bases. The CDR3 length is 12 residues. CDR1 DFQATT and CDR2 SNEGSKA come from the germline V gene (reference sequence). The CDR3 sequence: CSASVQNTEAFF. The CDR3 nucleotides are TGCAGTGCTAGTGTCCAGAACACTGAAGCTTTCTTT.

This clonotype was observed once. This may come from a read error, since a much larger clone is one base off. This sequence joins TRBV7-8 and TRBJ1-1; D gene uncertain. The CDR3 runs to 15 residues. Trimming stripped 2 bases from V and 1 base from J, with 11 bases between. Germline V CDR1 and CDR2: SGHVS, FQNEAQ. DNA of the CDR3: TGTGCCAGCAGCTTAACGGGCAGGCGGAACACTGAAGCTTTCTTT. Its translation is CASSLTGRRNTEAFF.

This clonotype was recorded at least ten times. The V call is TRBV24-1, the J call TRBJ2-3; D remains ambiguous. CDR1 KGHDR and CDR2 SFDVKD come from the germline V gene. The CDR3 length is 11 residues. Trimming left V 4 bases short and J 8 bases short, with 6 bases between. Written as DNA, the CDR3 is TGTGCCACCAGTGACCTTCTTACGCAGTATTTT. Amino acid sequence: CATSDLLTQYF.

This clonotype was seen a handful of times. The CDR3 DNA reads TGTGCCATCAGTGAGGGCACTGAAGCTTTCTTT. This gives the protein CAISEGTEAFF. V gene TRBV10-3 combines with J gene TRBJ1-1; D remains ambiguous. Trimming removed 2 bases from V and 4 bases from J, with 2 bases in between. CDR3 size: 11 residues. Looked up from germline, CDR1 is ENHRY and CDR2 is SYGVKD.

In its sample, this clonotype was seen many times. This rearrangement joins TRBV12-3 or TRBV12-4 to TRBJ1-1; 9 nucleotides agree with TRBD1. V lost 5 bases and J lost 8; bases outside the gene matches: 9. This CDR3 is 14 amino acids long. The CDR3 spells CASSRDRVNHEAFF. CDR3 nucleotides: TGTGCCAGCAGTCGGGACAGGGTTAACCACGAAGCTTTCTTT.

The sample holds many counts of this clonotype. The rearrangement links TRBV20-1 to TRBJ2-1, with 10 bases aligning to TRBD2. Germline CDR1 DFQATT, CDR2 SNEGSKA (reference sequence). The CDR3 has 13 residues. In DNA form, the CDR3 reads TGCGCTACAGCGGGAGGGACTTACAATGAGCAGTTCTTC. It codes for CATAGGTYNEQFF.

This clonotype was counted ten times or more. V and J are TRBV9 and TRBJ2-3; 9 bases align to TRBD2. V gave up 3 bases and J gave up 0 bases; unmatched junction bases: 5. CDR1 and CDR2 (germline): SGDLS, YYNGEE. This CDR3 has 16 residues. CDR3 loop: CASSASGVTSTDTQYF. For the CDR3, the DNA is TGTGCCAGCAGCGCTAGCGGGGTGACTAGCACAGATACGCAGTATTTT. The complete variable domain, with remaining parts taken from reference TRBV9 and TRBJ2-3, reads DSGVTQTPKHLITATGQRVTLRCSPRSGDLSVYWYQQSLDQGLQFLIQYYNGEERAKGNILERFSAQQFPDLHSELNLSSLELGDSALYFCASSASGVTSTDTQYFGPGTRLTVL.

The genes are TRBV11-2 and TRBJ2-4, with D unresolved. Germline lookup yields CDR1 SGHAT and CDR2 FQNNGV. The CDR3 totals 12 residues. With 2 bases removed from V and 4 bases from J, the gap between germline ends came to 3 bases. The CDR3 region is CASSLIKNIQYF. The DNA of the CDR3 is TGTGCCAGCAGCTTAATAAAAAACATTCAGTACTTC.